This T cell receptor (beta chain) was identified during a study of blood T cell repertoires in COVID-19. About the study: The United States, Italy and Spain were the sources of the acute and convalescent COVID-19 samples.

Study processing details: By means of reference gene primer amplification, nucleated cell counts were estimated. Assay used: immunoSEQ multiplex PCR; TCRdb lists only in-frame clones, some missing. The V and J calls and clone size come from that table; D and trimming were worked out from the DNA. This sample has some 250,000 clones, with 82% found just once. The V and J ends lost 1 base and 5 bases, in that order; junction bases with no gene match: 3. There are 14 residues in the CDR3. Per the germline V gene, CDR1 is MGHDK and CDR2 is SYGVNS. Sequencing input: peripheral blood. The TCR comes from a young woman with acute or convalescent COVID-19. V usage is TRBV25-1 and J usage is TRBJ1-1; 8 positions agree with TRBD1. Here the CDR3 reads CASSESGGGTEAFF. In nucleotides, the CDR3 is TGTGCCAGCAGTGAATCAGGGGGCGGGACTGAAGCTTTCTTT.